The rows below give T cell receptor beta chains drawn from one sample of a study of T cell responses to AZD1222 COVID-19 vaccine. Measured with immunoSEQ multiplex PCR; TCRdb has only the in-frame clones, and not every one. The repertoire consists of 100,000 to 150,000 clones, with 89% occurring once and the leading ten covering just under 6.5%. Sequenced here: peripheral blood, sampled on day 0 of AZD1222 vaccination. These receptors came from an adult in good health. CDR3s include the opening cysteine and the closing phenylalanine or tryptophan. The order of the fields is J gene, D gene, V gene, clone size, CDR3 protein, CDR3 DNA. The D gene is left open where the match is weak. Size is omitted from some rows. Given values are once, few, many or a class for expanded clones.

j_gene: TRBJ1-3; d_gene: .; v_gene: TRBV7-7; abundance: .; CDR3aa: CASSPSVGVGNTIYF; CDR3nt: TGTGCCAGCAGCCCCTCCGTCGGGGTTGGAAACACCATATATTTT
j_gene: TRBJ1-5; d_gene: .; v_gene: TRBV30; abundance: .; CDR3aa: CAWSDVESNQPQHF; CDR3nt: TGTGCCTGGTCCGACGTCGAGAGCAATCAGCCCCAGCATTTT
j_gene: TRBJ1-2; d_gene: .; v_gene: TRBV25-1; abundance: .; CDR3aa: CASSEFAVNGYTF; CDR3nt: TGTGCCAGCAGTGAATTCGCAGTTAATGGCTACACCTTC
j_gene: TRBJ2-3; d_gene: .; v_gene: TRBV14; abundance: .; CDR3aa: CATTGVGGTDTQYF; CDR3nt: TGTGCCACCACGGGTGTGGGGGGCACAGATACGCAGTATTTT
j_gene: TRBJ2-1; d_gene: .; v_gene: TRBV10-3; abundance: .; CDR3aa: CAISEPMGGEVNEQFF; CDR3nt: TGTGCCATCAGTGAGCCCATGGGCGGGGAGGTCAATGAGCAGTTCTTC
j_gene: TRBJ1-5; d_gene: .; v_gene: TRBV6-5; abundance: .; CDR3aa: CASRQDSNQPQHF; CDR3nt: TGTGCCAGCAGGCAAGATAGCAATCAGCCCCAGCATTTT
j_gene: TRBJ1-1; d_gene: TRBD1; v_gene: TRBV7-6; abundance: .; CDR3aa: CASSLTNRGTTEAFF; CDR3nt: TGTGCCAGCAGCCTGACAAACAGGGGGACCACTGAAGCTTTCTTT
j_gene: TRBJ2-7; d_gene: TRBD2; v_gene: TRBV29-1; abundance: .; CDR3aa: CSVGATSGYEQYF; CDR3nt: TGCAGCGTTGGGGCGACTAGCGGGTACGAGCAGTACTTC
j_gene: TRBJ2-7; d_gene: .; v_gene: TRBV19; abundance: .; CDR3aa: CASSIGYEQYF; CDR3nt: TGTGCCAGTAGTATAGGCTACGAGCAGTACTTC
j_gene: TRBJ2-2; d_gene: .; v_gene: TRBV14; abundance: .; CDR3aa: CASSPQRAGDLAGELFF; CDR3nt: TGTGCCAGCAGCCCTCAAAGGGCAGGGGATTTGGCCGGGGAGCTGTTTTTT
j_gene: TRBJ2-1; d_gene: .; v_gene: TRBV7-6; abundance: .; CDR3aa: CASSSPYTGRDNEQFF; CDR3nt: TGTGCCAGCAGCTCCCCTTATACCGGGAGAGACAATGAGCAGTTCTTC
j_gene: TRBJ1-2; d_gene: .; v_gene: TRBV16; abundance: .; CDR3aa: CASSRAFRDDSRGYGYTF; CDR3nt: TGTGCCAGCAGCCGAGCGTTCCGGGACGACTCGCGAGGCTATGGCTACACCTTC
j_gene: TRBJ1-2; d_gene: .; v_gene: TRBV11-2; abundance: .; CDR3aa: CASSLDRNYGYTF; CDR3nt: TGTGCCAGCAGCTTGGACAGAAACTATGGCTACACCTTC
j_gene: TRBJ2-7; d_gene: TRBD2; v_gene: TRBV11-2; abundance: .; CDR3aa: CASSLVASGGSGEQYF; CDR3nt: TGTGCCAGCAGCTTAGTAGCTAGCGGGGGATCGGGCGAGCAGTACTTC
j_gene: TRBJ1-4; d_gene: .; v_gene: TRBV6-6; abundance: .; CDR3aa: CASSPRRGGVSSEKLFF; CDR3nt: TGTGCCAGCAGTCCCCGTCGCGGCGGGGTATCTAGTGAAAAACTGTTTTTT
j_gene: TRBJ2-2; d_gene: TRBD1; v_gene: TRBV30; abundance: once; CDR3aa: CAWRGLTGNAGELFF; CDR3nt: TGTGCCTGGAGGGGGTTGACAGGGAACGCCGGGGAGCTGTTTTTT
j_gene: TRBJ1-2; d_gene: .; v_gene: TRBV6-4; abundance: .; CDR3aa: CASSRISEPNYGYTF; CDR3nt: TGTGCCAGCAGTCGTATCAGCGAGCCTAACTATGGCTACACCTTC
j_gene: TRBJ2-3; d_gene: TRBD2; v_gene: TRBV5-6; abundance: .; CDR3aa: CASSLRAGRGYNTDTQYF; CDR3nt: TGTGCCAGCAGCTTGCGGGCAGGGAGGGGCTACAACACAGATACGCAGTATTTT
j_gene: TRBJ1-5; d_gene: .; v_gene: TRBV7-2; abundance: .; CDR3aa: CASSLVAIGSRSNQPQHF; CDR3nt: TGTGCCAGCAGCTTAGTGGCTATAGGGTCTAGGAGCAATCAGCCCCAGCATTTT
j_gene: TRBJ1-4; d_gene: .; v_gene: TRBV30; abundance: once; CDR3aa: CAWEPGTAYEKLFF; CDR3nt: TGTGCCTGGGAGCCCGGGACTGCTTATGAAAAACTGTTTTTT
j_gene: TRBJ1-5; d_gene: TRBD1; v_gene: TRBV6-5; abundance: once; CDR3aa: CASSYGTGLNQPQHF; CDR3nt: TGTGCCAGCAGTTACGGGACAGGACTCAATCAGCCCCAGCATTTT
j_gene: TRBJ2-1; d_gene: TRBD2; v_gene: TRBV6-2/TRBV6-3; abundance: .; CDR3aa: CASSLPSGAPNEQFF; CDR3nt: TGTGCCAGCAGCCTCCCTAGCGGGGCCCCCAACGAGCAGTTCTTC
j_gene: TRBJ1-6; d_gene: TRBD1; v_gene: TRBV19; abundance: .; CDR3aa: CASSTPPGQGNSPLHF; CDR3nt: TGTGCCAGTAGTACTCCCCCGGGACAGGGGAATTCACCCCTCCACTTT
j_gene: TRBJ1-1; d_gene: .; v_gene: TRBV15; abundance: .; CDR3aa: CATSRGVSNTEAFF; CDR3nt: TGTGCCACCAGCAGAGGGGTTTCGAACACTGAAGCTTTCTTT
j_gene: TRBJ1-1; d_gene: .; v_gene: TRBV27; abundance: .; CDR3aa: CASSPTGRGANTEAFF; CDR3nt: TGTGCCAGCAGTCCCACAGGGAGGGGGGCCAACACTGAAGCTTTCTTT
j_gene: TRBJ1-2; d_gene: .; v_gene: TRBV15; abundance: .; CDR3aa: CATSSDKYGYTF; CDR3nt: TGTGCCACCAGTTCTGACAAGTATGGCTACACCTTC
j_gene: TRBJ1-1; d_gene: .; v_gene: TRBV7-2; abundance: .; CDR3aa: CASKTGPREGNTEAFF; CDR3nt: TGTGCCAGCAAGACGGGGCCACGCGAGGGGAACACTGAAGCTTTCTTT
j_gene: TRBJ2-2; d_gene: .; v_gene: TRBV19; abundance: .; CDR3aa: CASSSLDRGRRELFF; CDR3nt: TGTGCCAGTAGTTCTCTCGACCGAGGGCGACGGGAGCTGTTTTTT
j_gene: TRBJ1-1; d_gene: .; v_gene: TRBV6-4; abundance: .; CDR3aa: CASSDRGGPQDTEAFF; CDR3nt: TGTGCCAGCAGTGACCGCGGGGGACCTCAGGACACTGAAGCTTTCTTT
j_gene: TRBJ1-5; d_gene: .; v_gene: TRBV6-6; abundance: .; CDR3aa: CASSYSQSDQPQHF; CDR3nt: TGTGCCAGCAGTTACTCACAGAGCGATCAGCCCCAGCATTTT